This TCR beta chain was recorded in a study of blood T cell repertoires in COVID-19 (TCRdb year 2020). Context from the whole study: Samples from collaborators originated in the United States, Italy and Spain and spanned both the acute and convalescent phases of COVID-19. The samples were drawn from the first 160 participants of the ongoing ImmuneRACE study and from under 1,500 subjects provided by 6 global collaborators. The sample metadata nearly always contained a de-identified subject ID, COVID-19 status, age in years and sex. The repertoires were released in a freely available public database meant as a resource for research on the immune response to SARS-CoV-2. Where available, HLA class I and class II types were obtained from metadata supplied by the sample provider rather than from assay-based typing. The material from the prospective study consisted of cDNA or gDNA derived from T cells, B-cell-depleted T cells, or PBMCs. Subjects who had been exposed to COVID-19, were actively infected with it, or had recovered from it provided the deeply sampled blood TCRbeta repertoires that made up the dataset. What the research found in general, with its limitations: The quantity of clinical and demographic metadata differed by source and by participant and was supplied without curation.

TCRbeta CDR3 regions were amplified from genomic DNA using the immunoSEQ Assay, a bias-controlled multiplex PCR. Under the source paper's analysis protocol: Within the assay, amplification of reference gene primers was used to estimate how many nucleated cells each sample contained. To quantify the absolute abundance of each unique TCRbeta CDR3 rearrangement, sequence reads were collapsed and filtered. Productive Simpson clonality was computed per sample as the square root of Simpson's diversity index over productive rearrangements. As stored in TCRdb, this immuneACCESS dataset retains in-frame rearrangements with V and J assigned. A fraction of the clones does not appear; measured against another copy, unresolved V genes explain less than half of the discrepancy, and the remainder lacks a known reason. The V and J calls and clone size are taken from that table; D and trimming were inferred from the DNA. This sample gives 150,000 to 200,000 clones in total; almost 85% of them show up just once. In total, the top ten clones hold about 6.9% of the sample.

Details on this clone: Its antigen remains unidentified. No qualities accompany the bases; no much larger clone lies one base away.

Collaborating institutions collected whole blood in K2EDTA tubes following their own protocols. For TCRbeta analysis, collaborators shipped samples in one of three forms: frozen whole blood, isolated PBMCs, or DNA extracted from either of those sample types. Sequencing used peripheral blood. This clonotype was obtained from a human donor with acute or convalescent COVID-19. The donor label of this sample is uncertain.

The CDR3 reads as follows: CASSFQGAYGNTIYF. The nucleotides are TGTGCCAGCAGCTTCCAGGGGGCGTACGGAAACACCATATATTTT. The sequence joins TRBV7-2 to TRBJ1-3; TRBD1 aligns with 8 central bases. Measured from the cysteine to the phenylalanine, the CDR3 is 15 residues long. Only the CDR3 part of the read is kept: 45 bases, read in frame from the first base. The germline V gene yields SGHTA for CDR1 and FQGNSA for CDR2. Here V drops 3 bases and J drops 4 bases, and the junction holds 5 bases not matched to any gene.